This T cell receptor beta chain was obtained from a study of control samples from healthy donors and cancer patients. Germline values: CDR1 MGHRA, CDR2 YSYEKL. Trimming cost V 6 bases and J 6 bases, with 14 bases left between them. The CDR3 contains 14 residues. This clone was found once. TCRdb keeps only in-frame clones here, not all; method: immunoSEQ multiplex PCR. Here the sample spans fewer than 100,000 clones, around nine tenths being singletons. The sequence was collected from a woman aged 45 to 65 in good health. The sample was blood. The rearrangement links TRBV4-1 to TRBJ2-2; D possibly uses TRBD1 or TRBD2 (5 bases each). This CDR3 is CASSHSRDAGELFF. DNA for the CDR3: TGCGCCAGCAGTCATTCCAGGGACGCCGGGGAGCTGTTTTTT.